This TCR beta chain originates from a study of cytomegalovirus exposure and HLA in healthy donors. General study findings and limits: What TCR beta sequences reportedly achieved was accurate prediction of HLA-A and HLA-B alleles in most subjects. High sensitivity and specificity were reportedly achieved when the classifier diagnosed cytomegalovirus status. Sequencing artifact likely explains a cluster of highly shared sequence variants. One later analysis reportedly identified an Asian-associated ancestry cluster that showed fewer N-insertions than the approximately 700-donor mean.

The PCR ran on 60 Vbeta and 13 Jbeta primers. Profiled with immunoSEQ multiplex PCR; TCRdb holds only in-frame clones, not every one. The repertoire holds 130,000 to 150,000 clones, with 79% as singletons. Regarding this clone: Its antigen is not known.

This sequence was found in a man between 18 and 29 years old in good health and CMV-seronegative. The sample taken for sequencing was PBMCs.

CDR3 loop: CASSQSIGRGGVNEQFF. The CDR3 nucleotides read TGTGCCAGCAGCCAATCGATAGGGCGGGGGGGCGTGAATGAGCAGTTCTTC. The chain recombines TRBV16 with TRBJ2-1; 9 bases line up with TRBD2. The CDR3 consists of 17 residues. Germline V gene sequence: CDR1 KGHSY, CDR2 FQNENV. J gave up 7 bases and V 0 bases, and 10 bases lay outside the gene matches. Full variable domain (remainder filled in from reference TRBV16 and TRBJ2-1): GEEVAQTPKHLVRGEGQKAKLYCAPIKGHSYVFWYQQVLKNEFKFLISFQNENVFDETGMPKERFSAKCLPNSPCSLEIQATKLEDSAVYFCASSQSIGRGGVNEQFFGPGTRLTVL.